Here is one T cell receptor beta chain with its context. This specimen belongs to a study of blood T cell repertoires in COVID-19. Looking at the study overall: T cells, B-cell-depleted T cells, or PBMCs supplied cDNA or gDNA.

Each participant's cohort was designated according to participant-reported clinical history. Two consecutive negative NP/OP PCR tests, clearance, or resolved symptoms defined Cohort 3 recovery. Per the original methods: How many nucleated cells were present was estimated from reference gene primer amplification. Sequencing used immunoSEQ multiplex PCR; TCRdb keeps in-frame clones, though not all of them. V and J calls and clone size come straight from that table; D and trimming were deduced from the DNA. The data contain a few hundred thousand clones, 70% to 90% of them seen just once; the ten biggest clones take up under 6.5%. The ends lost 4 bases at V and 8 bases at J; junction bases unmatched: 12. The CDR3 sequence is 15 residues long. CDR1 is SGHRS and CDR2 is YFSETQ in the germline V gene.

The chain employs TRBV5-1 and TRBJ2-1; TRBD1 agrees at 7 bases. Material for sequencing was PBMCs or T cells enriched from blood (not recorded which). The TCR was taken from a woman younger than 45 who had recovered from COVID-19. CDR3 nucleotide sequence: TGCGCCAGCAGCCAGACAGGGAAGGCCTGGGATGAGCAGTTCTTC. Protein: CASSQTGKAWDEQFF.